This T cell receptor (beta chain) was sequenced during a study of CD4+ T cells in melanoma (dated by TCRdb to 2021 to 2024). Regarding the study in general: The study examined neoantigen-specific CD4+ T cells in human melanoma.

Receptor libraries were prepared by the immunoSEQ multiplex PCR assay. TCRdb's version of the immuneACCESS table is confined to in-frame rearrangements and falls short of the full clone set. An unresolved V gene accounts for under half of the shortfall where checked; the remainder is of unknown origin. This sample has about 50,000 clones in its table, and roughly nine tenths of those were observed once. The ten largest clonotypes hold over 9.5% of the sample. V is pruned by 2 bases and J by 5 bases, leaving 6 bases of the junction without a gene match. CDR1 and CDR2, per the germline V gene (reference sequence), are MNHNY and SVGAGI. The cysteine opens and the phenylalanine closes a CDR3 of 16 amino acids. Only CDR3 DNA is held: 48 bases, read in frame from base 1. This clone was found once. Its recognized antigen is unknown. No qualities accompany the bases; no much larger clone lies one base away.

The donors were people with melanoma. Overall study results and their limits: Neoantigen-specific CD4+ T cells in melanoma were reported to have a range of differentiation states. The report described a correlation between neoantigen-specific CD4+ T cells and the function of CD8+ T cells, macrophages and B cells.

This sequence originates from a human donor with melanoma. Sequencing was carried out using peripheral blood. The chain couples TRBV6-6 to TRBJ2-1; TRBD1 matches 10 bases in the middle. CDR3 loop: CASSYETGGRNNEQFF. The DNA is TGTGCCAGCAGTTACGAGACAGGGGGCAGGAACAATGAGCAGTTCTTC.